These T cell receptor beta chains were read from a single sample in a study of blood T cell repertoires in COVID-19. TCRdb's copy holds only in-frame clones and misses some; the assay was immunoSEQ multiplex PCR. The table includes just over 300,000 clones, roughly nine tenths detected once. Sequenced material: peripheral blood. The receptors stem from a man between 18 and 29 years old with active or convalescent COVID-19. The CDR3 runs from the conserved cysteine through the conserved F or W. The D gene is left open where the match is weak. Not all rows give a size; the values are once, few, many and, for expanded clones, a class.

J	size	D	V	CDR3	DNA
TRBJ2-3	-	TRBD1	TRBV4-1	CASSLGQGASDTQYF	TGCGCCAGCAGCCTCGGACAGGGGGCTTCAGATACGCAGTATTTT
TRBJ1-6	-	TRBD1	TRBV7-8	CASSKTTGRNSPLHF	TGTGCCAGCAGCAAAACGACAGGGAGAAATTCACCCCTCCACTTT
TRBJ1-2	once	TRBD1	TRBV5-6	CASSPGQGMLYGYTF	TGTGCCAGCAGCCCGGGACAGGGGATGCTCTATGGCTACACCTTC
TRBJ2-5	-	TRBD2	TRBV7-9	CASSLAGGRETQYF	TGTGCCAGCAGCTTAGCGGGAGGGCGGGAGACCCAGTACTTC
TRBJ2-7	once	-	TRBV4-3	CASSQDIFAEGYEQYF	TGCGCCAGCAGCCAAGACATATTTGCCGAGGGATACGAGCAGTACTTC
TRBJ1-2	-	-	TRBV7-8	CASSLTGAVYGYTF	TGTGCCAGCAGCTTGACAGGCGCTGTCTATGGCTACACCTTC
TRBJ2-5	-	-	TRBV6-2/TRBV6-3	CASSPTMETQYF	TGTGCCAGCAGCCCTACTATGGAGACCCAGTACTTC
TRBJ2-1	-	TRBD2	TRBV5-1	CASSTYSGRLYNEQFF	TGCGCCAGCAGCACTTATAGCGGGAGGCTGTACAATGAGCAGTTCTTC
TRBJ2-2	-	-	TRBV2	CASSDSTWSTGELFF	TGTGCCAGCAGTGACTCCACATGGTCGACCGGGGAGCTGTTTTTT
TRBJ2-2	-	-	TRBV19	CASSLGQNTGELFF	TGTGCCAGTAGTCTGGGACAGAACACCGGGGAGCTGTTTTTT
TRBJ2-2	once	-	TRBV7-9	CASSLRQARTGELFF	TGTGCCAGCAGCTTACGACAGGCCCGCACCGGGGAGCTGTTTTTT
TRBJ1-4	-	-	TRBV11-2	CASSLGQTESEKLFF	TGTGCCAGCAGCTTAGGACAAACCGAAAGTGAAAAACTGTTTTTT
TRBJ2-1	-	-	TRBV5-8	CASSFDNEQFF	TGTGCCAGCAGCTTCGACAATGAGCAGTTCTTC
TRBJ1-2	-	TRBD1	TRBV5-6	CASSLTGGPLYGYTF	TGTGCCAGCAGCTTGACAGGGGGACCCCTCTATGGCTACACCTTC
TRBJ1-4	once	TRBD1	TRBV4-1	CASSQDGTGGEKLFF	TGCGCCAGCAGCCAGGATGGGACAGGGGGTGAAAAACTGTTTTTT
TRBJ1-3	-	-	TRBV7-2	CASSLMGGSGNTIYF	TGTGCCAGCAGCTTAATGGGAGGTAGTGGAAACACCATATATTTT
TRBJ2-7	-	TRBD1	TRBV5-5	CASSWRQGPYEQYF	TGTGCCAGCAGCTGGCGACAGGGACCCTACGAGCAGTACTTC
TRBJ2-5	-	TRBD2	TRBV3-1/TRBV3-2	CASSQDVPARGGRKETQYF	TGTGCCAGCAGCCAAGATGTTCCCGCGCGGGGGGGCCGAAAAGAGACCCAGTACTTC